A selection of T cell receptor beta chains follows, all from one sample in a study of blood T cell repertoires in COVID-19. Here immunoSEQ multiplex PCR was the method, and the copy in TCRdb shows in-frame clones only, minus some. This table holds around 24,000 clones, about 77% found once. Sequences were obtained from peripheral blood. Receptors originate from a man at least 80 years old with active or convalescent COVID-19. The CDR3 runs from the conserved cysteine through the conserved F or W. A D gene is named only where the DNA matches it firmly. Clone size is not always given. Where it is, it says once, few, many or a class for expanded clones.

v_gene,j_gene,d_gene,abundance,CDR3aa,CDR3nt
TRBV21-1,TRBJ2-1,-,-,CASRRLAGNNEQFF,TGTGCCAGCAGAAGACTAGCCGGGAACAATGAGCAGTTCTTC
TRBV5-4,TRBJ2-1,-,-,CASSLNRAYEQFF,TGTGCCAGCAGCTTGAACAGGGCATATGAGCAGTTCTTC
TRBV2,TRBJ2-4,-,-,CASAQGGGTAKNIQYF,TGTGCCAGCGCCCAGGGAGGGGGAACGGCCAAAAACATTCAGTACTTC
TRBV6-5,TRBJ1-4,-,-,CASSYSPGLTNEKLFF,TGTGCCAGCAGTTACTCGCCAGGTCTTACTAATGAAAAACTGTTTTTT
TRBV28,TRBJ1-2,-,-,CASSLLQGLNYGYTF,TGTGCCAGCAGTTTGCTGCAGGGCCTTAACTATGGCTACACCTTC
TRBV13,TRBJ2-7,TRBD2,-,CASSLREGSYEQYF,TGTGCCAGCAGCTTGCGGGAGGGTTCCTACGAGCAGTACTTC
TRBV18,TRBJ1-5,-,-,CASSLGQHSNQPQHF,TGTGCCAGCTCACTCGGACAGCATAGCAATCAGCCCCAGCATTTT
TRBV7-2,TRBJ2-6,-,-,CASSYRGLAGANVLTF,TGTGCCAGCAGCTATCGGGGGTTAGCTGGGGCCAACGTCCTGACTTTC
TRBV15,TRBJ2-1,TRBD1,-,CATSSPGTGNSYNEQFF,TGTGCCACCAGCAGTCCCGGGACAGGGAATTCCTACAATGAGCAGTTCTTC
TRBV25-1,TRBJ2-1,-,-,CASSEYRGAGYNEQFF,TGTGCCAGCAGTGAATATCGGGGAGCGGGCTACAATGAGCAGTTCTTC
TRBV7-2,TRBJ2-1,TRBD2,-,CASSLPRGGGYNEQFF,TGTGCCAGCAGCTTACCGCGGGGGGGCGGGTACAATGAGCAGTTCTTC
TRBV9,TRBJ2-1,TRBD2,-,CASSGEGEAYNEQFF,TGTGCCAGCAGCGGGGAGGGAGAGGCCTACAATGAGCAGTTCTTC
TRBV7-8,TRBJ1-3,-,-,CASSLSGKANTIYF,TGTGCCAGCAGCTTATCAGGGAAGGCGAACACCATATATTTT
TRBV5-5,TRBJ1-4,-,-,CASSMQGPNEKLFF,TGTGCCAGCAGCATGCAGGGCCCCAATGAAAAACTGTTTTTT
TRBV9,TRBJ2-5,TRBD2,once,CASSTGLLQETQYF,TGTGCCAGCAGCACGGGACTACTCCAAGAGACCCAGTACTTC
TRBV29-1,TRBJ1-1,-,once,CSVGPQGWDTEAFF,TGCAGCGTTGGCCCCCAGGGATGGGACACTGAAGCTTTCTTT
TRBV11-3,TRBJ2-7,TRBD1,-,CASSQDRVGEQYF,TGTGCCAGCAGCCAAGACAGGGTAGGTGAGCAGTACTTC
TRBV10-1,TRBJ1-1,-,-,CASSEQGWTEAFF,TGCGCCAGCTCTGAACAGGGTTGGACTGAAGCTTTCTTT
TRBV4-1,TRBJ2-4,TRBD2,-,CASSQVGGRAGGNIQYF,TGCGCCAGCAGCCAAGTCGGTGGGAGGGCCGGGGGAAACATTCAGTACTTC
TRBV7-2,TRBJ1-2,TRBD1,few,CASSRGTGDGYTF,TGTGCCAGCAGCCGCGGGACAGGGGATGGCTACACCTTC
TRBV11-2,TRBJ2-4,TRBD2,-,CASSFSGTGDIQYF,TGTGCCAGCAGCTTTAGCGGGACGGGGGACATTCAGTACTTC
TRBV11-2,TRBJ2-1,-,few,CASSLLSGALEQFF,TGTGCCAGCAGCTTATTATCGGGAGCTTTAGAGCAGTTCTTC
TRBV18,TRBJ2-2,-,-,CASSTETGELFF,TGTGCCAGCTCTACAGAGACCGGGGAGCTGTTTTTT